This TCR beta chain was sequenced during a study of T cells in Graves' hyperthyroidism and ophthalmopathy. With duration under 3 months, ophthalmopathy was active: Clinical Activity Score at least 3, NOSPECS at least 4. Extraction of PBMCs used roughly 10 ml of fresh peripheral blood. For this clonotype: Its antigen is as yet unknown.

Researchers amplified the TCR beta CDR3 regions from RNA transcripts. The HTBI primer set was used in a first-round RT-PCR of the TCR CDR3. From the multiplex PCR reads, TCRdb called clonotypes with MiXCR, one entry per CDR3 protein. The data hold some 570,000 distinct CDR3 sequences, with over 15% observed a single time. The CDR3 extends over 16 amino acids. The J segment lost 9 bases and the V segment lost 5 bases, leaving 13 bases of the junction unmatched. Germline V gives CDR1 MNHEY, CDR2 SMNVEV (reference sequence). The study's findings and limits: Ophthalmopathy and stable hyperthyroidism were told apart by a 13 V-J model. Blood shared most expanded thyroid clonotypes above 0.001.

V gene TRBV27 combines with J gene TRBJ2-1; 10 bases fit TRBD2. The TCR was taken from a woman between 18 and 30 years old with Graves' ophthalmopathy. The sample taken for sequencing was blood. The chain's CDR3 is CASSPQLAGPRAEQFF. As DNA, the CDR3 is TGTGCCAGCAGTCCCCAACTAGCGGGACCTCGGGCTGAGCAGTTCTTC.